The next 25 T cell receptor beta chains were all read from a single sample in a study of T-cell memory formation after mild COVID-19. TCRdb re-called the 5' RACE reads with MiXCR, one entry per CDR3 protein. This sample has about 240,000 distinct CDR3 sequences; over 8.5% occur once, and the top ten carry roughly a fifth. What was sequenced was PBMCs or a T cell subset sorted from them (not recorded which). The source of these receptors is a man younger than 35 who had mild COVID-19 (a few samples of this study predate the infection). Cell type and time point are not known.

This clonotype was seen only a few times. This chain connects TRBV7-6 to TRBJ1-5, with D possibly matching TRBD1 (6 bases). The CDR3 loop spans 16 amino acids. Trimming shortened V by 1 base and J by 6 bases, and 16 bases separated the two germline ends. Germline V gene sequence: CDR1 SGHVS, CDR2 FNYEAQ. Here the CDR3 reads CASSLGVRGKGQPQHF. The DNA for the CDR3 is TGTGCCAGCAGCTTAGGCGTCAGGGGAAAGGGTCAGCCCCAGCATTTT.

This clonotype has just a few counts. The chain combines TRBV4-1 with TRBJ2-2; D is ambiguous. Germline loops: CDR1 MGHRA, CDR2 YSYEKL. The V end was cut by 1 base, the J end by 10 bases, with 13 bases between. This CDR3 is built from 14 residues. CDR3 sequence reads: CASSQALSAEELFF. The CDR3 nucleotides read TGCGCCAGCAGCCAAGCGTTGAGCGCGGAGGAGCTGTTTTTT.

There are a few counts of this clonotype. The chain uses TRBV27 and TRBJ1-1; maybe TRBD1 (5 bases). CDR3 length: 13 residues. V gave up 7 bases and J gave up 10 bases, with 19 bases separating them. Germline V lookup: CDR1 MNHEY, CDR2 SMNVEV (reference sequence). The CDR3 DNA follows: TGTGCCAGCACCAATTGGGGGGTGGGAAGAGCTTTCTTT. Its translation: CASTNWGVGRAFF.

The chain's CDR3 is CASSPAGQAFSYEQYF. In DNA, the CDR3 is TGTGCCAGCAGCCCGGCGGGACAGGCATTCTCCTACGAGCAGTACTTC. The J gene is TRBJ2-7, the V gene TRBV11-2, with TRBD1 matching over 8 bases. Per germline, CDR1 SGHAT and CDR2 FQNNGV. The CDR3 consists of 16 residues. V lost 5 bases to trimming and J lost 0 bases; unmatched junction nucleotides: 9.

This clonotype was seen repeatedly, ten times or more. The chain joins TRBV7-3 to TRBJ2-5; D not certain. Germline CDR1 reads SGHTA; CDR2 reads FQGTGA. The CDR3 loop spans 13 amino acids. The germline V and J ends were trimmed by 5 bases and 0 bases, with 7 bases remaining between them. This chain's CDR3 is CASSPRNQETQYF. The CDR3 DNA sequence: TGTGCCAGCAGCCCCCGGAACCAAGAGACCCAGTACTTC.

The gene calls are TRBV5-1 and TRBJ1-2; D is ambiguous. The CDR3 is 14 residues long. The V and J ends lost 4 bases and 4 bases respectively, with 14 bases between them. In germline, CDR1 is SGHRS, CDR2 YFSETQ. CDR3 sequence reads: CASSAEAGSYGYTF. In DNA, the CDR3 is TGCGCCAGCAGCGCGGAAGCTGGGAGCTATGGCTACACCTTC.

V usage is TRBV7-9 and J usage is TRBJ2-7; maybe TRBD2 (7 bases). Germline CDR1 and CDR2: SEHNR and FQNEAQ (reference sequence). This CDR3 spans 15 amino acids. The V end lost 1 base, the J end lost 7 bases, and 17 bases lay between the germline ends. CDR3 loop: CASSLGAGAAREQYF. CDR3 DNA: TGTGCCAGCAGCTTAGGGGCGGGGGCCGCGAGGGAGCAGTACTTC. Filled out from reference TRBV7-9 and TRBJ2-7, the complete variable domain reads DTGVSQNPRHKITKRGQNVTFRCDPISEHNRLYWYRQTLGQGPEFLTYFQNEAQLEKSRLLSDRFSAERPKGSFSTLEIQRTEQGDSAMYLCASSLGAGAAREQYFGPGTRLTVT.

This clonotype was observed a handful of times. The gene calls are TRBV5-1 and TRBJ2-5, with D possibly matching TRBD1 (5 bases). Trimming took off 2 bases at V and 3 bases at J, with 11 bases between the two ends. This CDR3 is built from 14 residues. Germline CDR1 SGHRS, CDR2 YFSETQ. CDR3 in DNA: TGCGCCAGCAGCTTCCGACAGACGGAAGAGACCCAGTACTTC. Encoded protein: CASSFRQTEETQYF.

In this sample, this clonotype turned up a few times. A junction end diverges from the germline sequence, so it may reflect a read error. This chain links TRBV6-2 or TRBV6-3 with TRBJ1-4; 7 bases are shared with TRBD1. The CDR3 spans 13 residues. Germline V gene data show CDR1 as MNHEY and CDR2 as SVGEGT. In DNA, the CDR3 is TGCGCGAGCCGGGACAGCGTGCGTGAAAAACTGTTTTTT. It encodes CASRDSVREKLFF.

This chain joins TRBV4-1 and TRBJ1-2; D is unclear. This CDR3 spans 14 amino acids. Trimming removed 3 bases at V and 8 bases at J, with 16 bases between. Germline V lookup: CDR1 MGHRA, CDR2 YSYEKL. The CDR3 coding sequence is TGCGCCAGCAGCCACCCGCTTGGGTCGGGGGGCTACACCTTC. Translating it yields CASSHPLGSGGYTF.

J is TRBJ2-1 and V is TRBV3-1, with 11 bases aligning to TRBD2. With V trimmed by 0 bases and J by 6 bases, 10 bases remained unmatched. CDR1 and CDR2 from the germline V gene are LGHDT and YNNKEL (reference sequence). This CDR3 is 18 amino acids long. The DNA of the CDR3 is TGTGCCAGCAGCCAAGATTTGGCTAGCGGGAGGCCCCTCAATGAGCAGTTCTTC. This gives the protein CASSQDLASGRPLNEQFF.

This chain links TRBV20-1 with TRBJ1-5, with D unclear. Per germline, CDR1 DFQATT and CDR2 SNEGSKA (reference sequence). CDR3 length: 15 amino acids. V lost 0 bases to trimming and J lost 9 bases, with 18 bases between them. CDR3 nucleotide sequence: TGCAGTGCTAGAGAATCTGGTGGACCAGTACGGCCCCAGCATTTT. Its protein is CSARESGGPVRPQHF.

The table lists this clonotype with many counts. This chain uses TRBV7-2 with TRBJ2-5; 8 bases agree with TRBD1. With 5 bases clipped from V and 5 bases from J, the junction kept 1 base outside the gene matches. From germline, CDR1 is SGHTA and CDR2 FQGNSA. The CDR3 has 12 residues. CDR3 coding DNA: TGTGCCAGCAGCCGGACAGGGGAGACCCAGTACTTC. It codes for CASSRTGETQYF.

This clonotype was counted a few times. The V and J genes are TRBV15 and TRBJ2-3; D is undetermined. In germline, CDR1 is LNHNV, CDR2 YYDKDF (reference sequence). The CDR3 is 11 residues long. V lost 5 bases to trimming and J lost 4 bases, with 4 bases between them. In DNA, the CDR3 is TGTGCCACCAGCCAAGCAGATACGCAGTATTTT. This gives the protein CATSQADTQYF.

The rearrangement links TRBV4-2 to TRBJ1-1; D ambiguous. The CDR3 sequence is 15 residues long. The germline CDR1 and CDR2 sequences are LGHNA and YNFKEQ. V was clipped by 1 base and J by 5 bases, with 14 bases between them. The CDR3 region has the DNA TGTGCCAGCAGCCAAGGGAAGGGAGTGGATACTGAAGCTTTCTTT. Amino acid sequence: CASSQGKGVDTEAFF.

This clonotype was detected a few times. The chain employs TRBV29-1 and TRBJ1-2; TRBD1 matches 7 bases. J was trimmed by 7 bases and V by 4 bases; bases with no gene match: 12. The CDR3 length is 14 residues. Germline CDR1 is SQVTM and CDR2 is ANQGSEA. CDR3 amino acids: CSVVGTENPLGYTF. The CDR3 DNA reads as TGCAGCGTTGTGGGGACAGAAAACCCACTTGGCTACACCTTC. Full variable domain (remainder filled in from reference TRBV29-1 and TRBJ1-2): SAVISQKPSRDICQRGTSLTIQCQVDSQVTMMFWYRQQPGQSLTLIATANQGSEATYESGFVIDKFPISRPNLTFSTLTVSNMSPEDSSIYLCSVVGTENPLGYTFGSGTRLTVV.

This clonotype was seen only a few times. The chain carries TRBV28 and TRBJ2-7; no definite D call. This CDR3 has 14 amino acids. Trimming shortened V by 7 bases and J by 2 bases, and 15 bases separated the two germline ends. The germline CDR1 and CDR2 sequences are MDHEN and SYDVKM. The CDR3 sequence is CASTHADTPYEQYV. CDR3 nucleotide sequence: TGTGCCAGCACCCACGCAGATACTCCCTACGAGCAGTACGTC.

V is TRBV25-1 and J is TRBJ1-2, with unresolved D. Between the trimmed V and J ends, which lost 8 bases and 5 bases, there was a span of 21 bases. The germline CDR1 and CDR2 sequences are MGHDK and SYGVNS. The CDR3 has 15 amino acids. The CDR3 coding sequence is TGTGCCAGCTCGTTAGTAGGAGATTTGGAATATGGCTACACCTTC. This gives the protein CASSLVGDLEYGYTF.

This chain links TRBV12-3 or TRBV12-4 with TRBJ2-5, with 11 bases identical to TRBD2. The trim removed 3 bases at V and 3 bases at J, leaving 0 bases unmatched. CDR3 length: 14 residues. CDR3 bases: TGTGCCAGCAGTTTTAGCGGGGGGGAAGAGACCCAGTACTTC. It translates to CASSFSGGEETQYF.

This clonotype was counted a few times. V is TRBV6-6 and J is TRBJ2-1, with 9 bases aligning to TRBD1. Germline lookup yields CDR1 MNHNY and CDR2 SVGAGI (reference sequence). With 10 bases clipped from V and 0 bases from J, the junction kept 10 bases outside the gene matches. The CDR3 sequence is 16 residues long. CDR3 amino acids: CATGPTTGGSYNEQFF. The CDR3 nucleotides are TGTGCCACAGGTCCCACGACAGGGGGCTCCTACAATGAGCAGTTCTTC.

The chain employs TRBV4-2 and TRBJ1-4; D remains ambiguous. CDR1 is LGHNA, CDR2 YNFKEQ, per germline. The CDR3 extends over 16 amino acids. Trimming took 1 base from V and 7 from J, leaving 16 bases between them. CDR3 DNA sequence: TGTGCCAGCAGCCAAGCGGCCCTGGCGGAGAGTGAAAAACTGTTTTTT. Translating it yields CASSQAALAESEKLFF.

There are a few counts of this clonotype. This chain links TRBV10-3 with TRBJ2-7; tentatively, D is TRBD1 (5 bases). Germline V gene data show CDR1 as ENHRY and CDR2 as SYGVKD. The CDR3 is 12 residues long. V was clipped by 2 bases and J by 4 bases, with 6 bases between them. The CDR3 spells CAISEPGYEQYV. The CDR3 region has the DNA TGTGCCATCAGTGAGCCAGGGTACGAGCAGTACGTC.

This clonotype was recorded at least ten times. The V call is TRBV27, the J call TRBJ2-1; no clear D gene. V lost 3 bases, J lost 0 bases, and 3 bases lay in between. This CDR3 has 13 residues. CDR1 is MNHEY, CDR2 SMNVEV, per germline (reference sequence). CDR3 amino acids: CASSFFSYNEQFF. DNA of the CDR3: TGTGCCAGCAGTTTTTTCTCCTACAATGAGCAGTTCTTC.

The V gene is TRBV5-4, the J gene TRBJ1-1, with TRBD1 as a possible D gene (6 bases). The V end lost 4 bases, the J end lost 1 base, and 14 bases lay between the germline ends. Germline V CDR1 and CDR2: SGHNT, YYREEE (reference sequence). The CDR3 has 15 residues. The CDR3 coding sequence is TGTGCCAGCAGCGACGAGGGACATCCGAACACTGAAGCTTTCTTT. Protein sequence: CASSDEGHPNTEAFF. The full variable domain, in which reference TRBV5-4 and TRBJ1-1 provide the parts outside the CDR3, is ETGVTQSPTHLIKTRGQQVTLRCSSQSGHNTVSWYQQALGQGPQFIFQYYREEENGRGNFPPRFSGLQFPNYSSELNVNALELDDSALYLCASSDEGHPNTEAFFGQGTRLTVV.

V gene TRBV7-3 combines with J gene TRBJ2-2; D ambiguous. CDR3 size: 15 residues. Per the germline V gene, CDR1 is SGHTA and CDR2 is FQGTGA. V was shortened by 4 bases and J by 3 bases, with 12 bases between the two germline ends. The CDR3 protein is CASSSHPRYTGELFF. CDR3 in DNA: TGTGCCAGCAGCTCGCACCCTCGCTACACCGGGGAGCTGTTTTTT.